The 11 T cell receptor beta chains presented below share a single source sample, sequenced in a study of persistence of HIV-infected CD4 T cells. Their antigens remain unidentified. Sequencing used immunoSEQ version 4 in survey mode. Sequencing was performed with immunoSEQ multiplex PCR; in TCRdb, only in-frame clones are kept and a portion is missing. The repertoire holds roughly 41,000 clones, with 80% as singletons. Lysates of CMV-infected fibroblasts at 10 ug/mL stimulated these cells. Memory cells lacking CD40L and CD69 with high CD45RO were sorted. Sequencing used CD4+ T cells sorted from PBMCs after roughly 18-hour stimulation, obtained from a patient who received antiretroviral therapy. These receptor sequences come from an adult man with HIV who was CMV-seropositive.

This clone was recorded only once. The J gene is TRBJ1-5, the V gene TRBV23-1, with 9 bases that match TRBD1. TRBV23-1 is an open reading frame whose function is uncertain. Trimming cost V 0 bases and J 7 bases; bases outside gene matches: 10. The CDR3 is made up of 17 amino acids. CDR3 DNA: TGCGCCAGCAGTCAATCGTACCGGGACAGGGCGTTACAGCCCCAGCATTTT. Encoded protein: CASSQSYRDRALQPQHF.

The V call is TRBV19, the J call TRBJ1-5; D gene ambiguous. The CDR3 runs to 16 residues. The germline V gene has CDR1 LNHDA and CDR2 SQIVND (reference sequence). Trimming took off 3 bases at V and 7 bases at J, with 19 bases between the two ends. CDR3 in amino acids: CASSIDPRDVRQPQHF. Here the CDR3 DNA reads TGTGCCAGTAGTATCGACCCCCGTGATGTGAGGCAGCCCCAGCATTTT.

The chain recombines TRBV5-1 with TRBJ1-1; D ambiguous. This CDR3 has 15 amino acids. Germline V CDR1 and CDR2: SGHRS, YFSETQ. V lost 2 bases to trimming and J lost 1 base, with 12 bases between them. The CDR3 protein is CASSFSTRTNTEAFF. CDR3 DNA: TGCGCCAGCAGCTTTTCGACACGGACGAACACTGAAGCTTTCTTT.

The J gene is TRBJ2-1, the V gene TRBV3-1 (or the pseudogene TRBV3-2); D remains ambiguous. The germline CDR1 and CDR2 sequences are LGHDT and YNNKEL (reference sequence). The CDR3 length is 15 residues. The V and J ends lost 5 bases and 6 bases respectively, with 17 bases between them. Written as DNA, the CDR3 is TGTGCCAGCAGCGCTCGGAATTCGGCTCGCAATGAGCAGTTCTTC. Translated: CASSARNSARNEQFF.

The J gene is TRBJ2-7, the V gene TRBV2, with TRBD2 as a possible D gene (6 bases). Germline V lookup: CDR1 SNHLY, CDR2 FYNNEI. Trimming cost V 6 bases and J 1 base, with 7 bases left between them. The CDR3 consists of 12 residues. CDR3 in amino acids: CASRGGSYEQYF. DNA of the CDR3: TGTGCCAGCAGGGGGGGTTCCTACGAGCAGTACTTC. The whole variable domain, filled in from reference TRBV2 and TRBJ2-7, reads EPEVTQTPSHQVTQMGQEVILRCVPISNHLYFYWYRQILGQKVEFLVSFYNNEISEKSEIFDDQFSVERPDGSNFTLKIRSTKLEDSAMYFCASRGGSYEQYFGPGTRLTVT.

The chain carries TRBV5-1 and TRBJ1-2; weak D call: TRBD1 (6 bases). The CDR3 is 16 residues long. V lost 3 bases and J lost 2, with 17 bases in between. Per the germline V gene, CDR1 is SGHRS and CDR2 is YFSETQ. Here the CDR3 DNA reads TGCGCCAGCAGCTCGGGACCCGGGGGGCTGAACTATGGCTACACCTTC. This encodes CASSSGPGGLNYGYTF.

The chain couples TRBV10-3 to TRBJ2-7, with TRBD1 matching 9 bases. J was trimmed by 5 bases and V by 6 bases; bases with no gene match: 11. The CDR3 consists of 15 residues. From germline, CDR1 is ENHRY and CDR2 SYGVKD. CDR3 DNA sequence: TGTGCCATCAGCGCACAGGGGGCCCCTTCCCACGAGCAGTACTTC. This codes for CAISAQGAPSHEQYF.

V gene TRBV6-5 combines with J gene TRBJ1-5; 8 bases fit TRBD1. Per germline, CDR1 MNHEY and CDR2 SVGAGI. The trim removed 7 bases at V and 10 bases at J, leaving 12 bases unmatched. There are 14 residues in the CDR3. The CDR3 loop reads CASMAPQGARPQHF. In nucleotides, the CDR3 is TGTGCCAGCATGGCCCCGCAGGGGGCTCGCCCCCAGCATTTT.

In this sample, this clone turned up a few times. This sample also contains other DNA sequences that code for the same CDR3. The V call is TRBV15, the J call TRBJ1-3; no clear D gene. The CDR3 covers 16 residues. V shed 0 bases and J shed 0 bases, with 9 bases lying between them. Germline V lookup: CDR1 LNHNV, CDR2 YYDKDF (reference sequence). CDR3 DNA: TGTGCCACCAGCAGAGATAGGGAGAGCTCTGGAAACACCATATATTTT. Protein: CATSRDRESSGNTIYF.

This chain connects TRBV28 to TRBJ1-5; tentative D call: TRBD1 (5 bases). The V gene's germline CDR1 is MDHEN and CDR2 SYDVKM. The CDR3 spans 12 residues. V shed 8 bases and J shed 4 bases, with 9 bases lying between them. In DNA form, the CDR3 reads TGTGCCAGCGAGACAGTTAATCAGCCCCAGCATTTT. This codes for CASETVNQPQHF. Combining the CDR3 with reference TRBV28 and TRBJ1-5 gives the whole variable domain DVKVTQSSRYLVKRTGEKVFLECVQDMDHENMFWYRQDPGLGLRLIYFSYDVKMKEKGDIPEGYSVSREKKERFSLILESASTNQTSMYLCASETVNQPQHFGDGTRLSIL.

The J gene is TRBJ2-7, the V gene TRBV2; TRBD1 aligns across 9 bases. Germline V CDR1 and CDR2: SNHLY, FYNNEI. The CDR3 loop spans 12 amino acids. Trimming at V came to 8 bases and at J to 2 bases, leaving 1 base not matched to a gene. The CDR3 nucleotides are TGTGCCAGCCGGGACAGGGCCTACGAGCAGTACTTC. Protein sequence: CASRDRAYEQYF.